This TCR beta chain is from a study of T cells expressing NK-cell markers. Study information: The authors sequenced eight donors, of whom seven were HCMV-seropositive and one was seronegative.

The CDR3 extends over 14 amino acids. Germline-derived CDR1 and CDR2 are SQVTM and ANQGSEA. TCRdb re-called the 5' RACE reads and shows each CDR3 protein once, DNA omitted. This sample lists about 160,000 distinct CDR3 sequences; its ten largest clones have roughly 18%. The chain combines TRBV29-1 with TRBJ2-4; the TCRdb call, TRBD2, lacks DNA for checking. This receptor was identified in a woman between 18 and 70 years old in good health. Sequenced: blood T cells: a sorted CD56 or NKG2C T cell subset, CD4+ or CD8+ T cells, or bulk PBMC T cells (not recorded which). This CDR3 reads CSVEDSGLKNIQYF.